These 8 T cell receptor beta chains originate from one sample sequenced in a study of blood T cell repertoires in COVID-19. Generated by immunoSEQ multiplex PCR, the TCRdb table keeps only in-frame clones and is missing some. The profile covers around 250,000 clones, with about 91% appearing a single time and roughly 1.2% taken by the ten largest. The sample consisted of PBMCs or T cells enriched from blood (not recorded which). The receptors here all came from a woman aged 35 to 49 with acute COVID-19.

This clone appeared a single time. The rearrangement links TRBV7-8 to TRBJ1-1; 7 nucleotides align to TRBD1. The germline CDR1 and CDR2 sequences are SGHVS and FQNEAQ. This CDR3 has 13 residues. The ends lost 8 bases at V and 4 bases at J; junction bases unmatched: 7. CDR3 bases: TGTGCCAGCCTAGGGGGCTGGGGCACTGAAGCTTTCTTT. This codes for CASLGGWGTEAFF.

This sequence joins TRBV2 and TRBJ2-5; no clear D gene. Trimming pared 5 bases from V and 5 bases from J, leaving 12 bases between. Germline V lookup: CDR1 SNHLY, CDR2 FYNNEI. CDR3 length equals 13 residues. The CDR3 sequence is CASSLLSWETQYF. CDR3 in DNA: TGTGCCAGCAGTCTCTTGAGCTGGGAGACCCAGTACTTC.

The V and J genes are TRBV10-3 and TRBJ2-5; D is possibly TRBD2 (6 bases). With 5 bases removed from V and 1 base from J, the gap between germline ends came to 11 bases. The germline V gene has CDR1 ENHRY and CDR2 SYGVKD. This CDR3 contains 14 residues. The CDR3 here is CAISPRESQETQYF. The CDR3 DNA sequence: TGTGCCATCAGTCCGCGGGAATCCCAAGAGACCCAGTACTTC.

As for this clone: Other nucleotide sequences in the sample specify the same CDR3. This chain uses TRBV9 with TRBJ1-5; D not certain. Trimming took 0 bases from V and 4 from J, leaving 5 bases between them. CDR1 and CDR2 (germline): SGDLS, YYNGEE. The CDR3 totals 13 residues. CDR3 residues: CASSVAVNQPQHF. The CDR3 DNA sequence: TGTGCCAGCAGCGTAGCAGTGAATCAGCCCCAGCATTTT.

V is TRBV12-3 or TRBV12-4 and J is TRBJ2-1, with D possibly matching TRBD1 (5 bases). V was cut by 1 base and J by 8 bases, with 9 bases left in between. The CDR3 spans 13 residues. The CDR3 reads CASSLVRGDEQFF. CDR3 in DNA: TGTGCCAGCAGTTTAGTTAGGGGCGATGAGCAGTTCTTC.

This sequence joins TRBV7-2 and TRBJ2-3, with unresolved D. This CDR3 spans 12 amino acids. CDR1 and CDR2 from the germline V gene are SGHTA and FQGNSA. Trimming took 5 bases from V and 5 from J, leaving 8 bases between them. CDR3 residues: CASSPLRDTQYF. The CDR3 coding sequence is TGTGCCAGCAGCCCACTACGAGATACGCAGTATTTT.

The chain carries TRBV6-4 and TRBJ2-5; TRBD1 matches at 7 bases. Per the germline V gene, CDR1 is MRHNA and CDR2 is SNTAGT. CDR3 length: 16 residues. The junction had 12 bases not matched to a gene; V was cut back by 6 bases and J by 2 bases. CDR3 nucleotides: TGTGCCAGCAGGGGGAGTTTTTGGGACAGACAAGAGACCCAGTACTTC. It translates to CASRGSFWDRQETQYF.

The rearrangement links TRBV9 to TRBJ1-1, with TRBD1 matching over 12 bases. The CDR3 covers 13 residues. V shed 5 bases and J 8 bases; nucleotides not matched to a gene: 4. CDR1 and CDR2 (germline): SGDLS, YYNGEE. The CDR3 is CASSAGTGGEAFF. In DNA form, the CDR3 reads TGTGCCAGCAGTGCCGGGACAGGGGGCGAAGCTTTCTTT.